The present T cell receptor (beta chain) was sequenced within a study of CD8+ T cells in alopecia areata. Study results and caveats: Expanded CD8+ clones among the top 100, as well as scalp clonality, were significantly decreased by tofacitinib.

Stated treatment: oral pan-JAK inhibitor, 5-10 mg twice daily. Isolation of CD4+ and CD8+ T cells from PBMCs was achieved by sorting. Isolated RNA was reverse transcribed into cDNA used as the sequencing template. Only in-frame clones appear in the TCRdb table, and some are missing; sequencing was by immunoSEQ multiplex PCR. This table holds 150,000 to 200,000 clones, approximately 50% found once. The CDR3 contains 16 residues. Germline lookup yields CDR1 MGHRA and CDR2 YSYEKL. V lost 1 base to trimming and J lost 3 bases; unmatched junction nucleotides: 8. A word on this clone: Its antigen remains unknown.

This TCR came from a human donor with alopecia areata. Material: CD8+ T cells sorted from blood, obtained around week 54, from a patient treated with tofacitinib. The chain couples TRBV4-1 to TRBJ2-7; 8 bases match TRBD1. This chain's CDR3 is CASSQVLGTGLYEQYF. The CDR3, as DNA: TGCGCCAGCAGCCAAGTTCTCGGGACAGGACTCTACGAGCAGTACTTC.